The source of this T cell receptor (beta chain) is a study of T cells after yellow fever vaccination. The sample holds many counts of this clonotype. Conversion of TCR transcripts into cDNA relied on 5'RACE template switching, which added a universal primer site and UMIs. MiXCR, applied by TCRdb to the 5' RACE reads, yields one record per CDR3 protein. Here the sample spans some 670,000 distinct CDR3 sequences, roughly an eighth being singletons. Per the germline V gene, CDR1 is DFQATT and CDR2 is SNEGSKA (reference sequence). Between the trimmed V and J ends, which lost 5 bases and 0 bases, there was a span of 20 bases. The CDR3 sequence is 17 residues long.

The input for sequencing was PBMCs, taken on the day of the yellow fever booster vaccination. J is TRBJ2-1 and V is TRBV20-1, with D perhaps matching TRBD1 or TRBD2 (6 bases each). The TCR originated in a man aged 30 to 45 who received the YFV17D yellow fever vaccine. CDR3 nucleotide sequence: TGCAGTGCTGCTGGGGGGCGGGCCGTCTACTCCTACAATGAGCAGTTCTTC. The encoded protein is CSAAGGRAVYSYNEQFF.